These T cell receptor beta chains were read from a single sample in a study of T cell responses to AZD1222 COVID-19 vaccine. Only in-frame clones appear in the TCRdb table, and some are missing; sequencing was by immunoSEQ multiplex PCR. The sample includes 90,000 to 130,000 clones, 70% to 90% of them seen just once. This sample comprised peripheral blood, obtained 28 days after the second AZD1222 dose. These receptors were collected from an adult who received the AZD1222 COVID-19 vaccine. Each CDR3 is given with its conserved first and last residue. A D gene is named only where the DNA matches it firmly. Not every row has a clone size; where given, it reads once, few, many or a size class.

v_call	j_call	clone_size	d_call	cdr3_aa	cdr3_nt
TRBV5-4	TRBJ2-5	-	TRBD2	CASSLNGGLAAPWETQYF	TGTGCCAGCAGCTTGAATGGGGGACTAGCGGCCCCGTGGGAGACCCAGTACTTC
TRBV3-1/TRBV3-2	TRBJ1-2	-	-	CASRRGARYGYTF	TGTGCCAGCAGGAGGGGGGCGAGGTATGGCTACACCTTC
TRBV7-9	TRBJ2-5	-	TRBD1	CASSVDRAETQYF	TGTGCCAGCAGCGTGGACAGGGCGGAGACCCAGTACTTC
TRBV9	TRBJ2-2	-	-	CASSVDSLNTGELFF	TGTGCCAGCAGCGTAGACAGCTTGAACACCGGGGAGCTGTTTTTT
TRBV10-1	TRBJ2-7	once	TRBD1	CASSDTGESSYEQYF	TGCGCCAGCAGTGATACAGGGGAATCTTCCTACGAGCAGTACTTC
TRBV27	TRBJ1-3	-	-	CASALSSGNTIYF	TGTGCCAGTGCCCTCTCCTCGGGAAACACCATATATTTT
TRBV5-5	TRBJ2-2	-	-	CASSLSNANTGELFF	TGTGCCAGCAGCCTTTCTAACGCGAACACCGGGGAGCTGTTTTTT
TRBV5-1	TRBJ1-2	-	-	CASSLAGTGSNYGYTF	TGCGCCAGCAGCTTGGCGGGGACCGGGTCTAACTATGGCTACACCTTC
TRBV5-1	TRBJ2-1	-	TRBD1	CASSFTQGYNEQFF	TGCGCCAGCAGCTTCACACAGGGGTACAATGAGCAGTTCTTC
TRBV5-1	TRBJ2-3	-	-	CASSSGSDTQYF	TGCGCCAGCAGCTCCGGGTCGGATACGCAGTATTTT
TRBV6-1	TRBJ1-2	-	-	CASSDGARGGYGYTF	TGTGCCAGCAGTGACGGGGCCCGGGGAGGTTATGGCTACACCTTC
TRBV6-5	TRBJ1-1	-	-	CASSYSYGAEAFF	TGTGCCAGCAGTTACTCGTACGGGGCTGAAGCTTTCTTT
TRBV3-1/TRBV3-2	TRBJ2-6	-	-	CASSQVAGGANVLTF	TGTGCCAGCAGCCAAGTTGCGGGGGGGGCCAACGTCCTGACTTTC
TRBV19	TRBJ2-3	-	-	CASSGGPGQTTSTDTQYF	TGTGCCAGTAGCGGGGGCCCGGGACAGACCACTAGCACAGATACGCAGTATTTT
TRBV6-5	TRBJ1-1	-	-	CASSYRGRNTEAFF	TGTGCCAGCAGTTACAGGGGTAGAAACACTGAAGCTTTCTTT
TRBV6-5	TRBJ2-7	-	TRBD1	CASRRQGAWEQYF	TGTGCCAGCAGAAGACAGGGGGCTTGGGAGCAGTACTTC
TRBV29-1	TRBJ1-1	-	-	CSVFSTANTEAFF	TGCAGCGTTTTTTCGACAGCGAACACTGAAGCTTTCTTT
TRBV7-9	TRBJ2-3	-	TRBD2	CASAPATSSGADTQYF	TGTGCCAGCGCTCCAGCGACTAGCTCCGGGGCAGATACGCAGTATTTT
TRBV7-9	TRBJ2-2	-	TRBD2	CASSPSGRNTGELFF	TGTGCCAGCAGTCCTAGCGGGAGGAACACCGGGGAGCTGTTTTTT
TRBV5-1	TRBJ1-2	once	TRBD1	CASSALGTGDYGYTF	TGCGCCAGCAGCGCCTTAGGGACAGGGGATTATGGCTACACCTTC
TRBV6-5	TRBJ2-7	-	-	CASSSPQGSYKQYF	TGTGCCAGCAGTTCCCCGCAGGGCTCCTACAAGCAGTACTTC
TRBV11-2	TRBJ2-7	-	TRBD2	CASSLLAGRGRYF	TGTGCCAGCAGCCTACTAGCGGGACGCGGAAGGTACTTC
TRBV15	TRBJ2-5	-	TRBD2	CATSRWTGTSGERETQYF	TGTGCCACCAGCAGATGGACCGGGACTAGCGGGGAGAGAGAGACCCAGTACTTC
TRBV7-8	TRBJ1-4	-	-	CASKAQQGKLFF	TGTGCCAGCAAGGCCCAGCAGGGTAAACTGTTTTTT
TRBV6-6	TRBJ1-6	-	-	CASSLQGGSPLHF	TGTGCCAGCAGCCTACAGGGCGGGTCACCCCTCCACTTT
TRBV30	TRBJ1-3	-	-	CAWSDSSGNTIYF	TGTGCCTGGTCCGACAGTTCTGGAAACACCATATATTTT
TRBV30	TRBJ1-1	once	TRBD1	CAWRGTGGQNTEAFF	TGTGCCTGGAGAGGGACAGGGGGCCAGAACACTGAAGCTTTCTTT
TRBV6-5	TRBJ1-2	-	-	CASSYSVHPNYGYTF	TGTGCCAGCAGTTACTCGGTTCACCCTAACTATGGCTACACCTTC
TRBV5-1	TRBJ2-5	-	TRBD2	CASCRSAGNSETQYF	TGCGCCAGCTGTAGGTCAGCGGGAAATTCAGAGACCCAGTACTTC
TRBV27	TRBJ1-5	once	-	CASNGGGNQPQHF	TGTGCCAGCAATGGGGGTGGCAATCAGCCCCAGCATTTT
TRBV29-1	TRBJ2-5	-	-	CSVDLHQETQYF	TGCAGCGTCGACCTACACCAAGAGACCCAGTACTTC
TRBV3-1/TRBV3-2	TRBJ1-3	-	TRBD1	CASSPRRTGSGNTIYF	TGTGCCAGCAGCCCCCGCAGGACAGGCTCTGGAAACACCATATATTTT
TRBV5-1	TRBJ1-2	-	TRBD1	CASSLGQGGNGYTF	TGCGCCAGCAGCTTGGGACAGGGGGGTAATGGCTACACCTTC
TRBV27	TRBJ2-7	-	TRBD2	CASSSGTNPAYEQYF	TGTGCCAGCAGTTCGGGGACTAACCCAGCGTACGAGCAGTACTTC
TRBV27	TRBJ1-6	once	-	CASRDSPLHF	TGTGCCAGCAGGGATTCACCCCTCCACTTT
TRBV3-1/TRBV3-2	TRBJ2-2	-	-	CASSQSDREGTGELFF	TGTGCCAGCAGCCAGTCCGACAGGGAGGGAACCGGGGAGCTGTTTTTT
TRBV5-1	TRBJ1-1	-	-	CASSLAQGGTEAFF	TGCGCCAGCAGCCTTGCGCAGGGAGGGACTGAAGCTTTCTTT
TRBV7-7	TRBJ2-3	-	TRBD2	CASSSSGTTDTQYF	TGTGCCAGCAGCTCTAGCGGGACTACAGATACGCAGTATTTT
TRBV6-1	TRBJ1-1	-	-	CASSRGGDTEAFF	TGTGCCAGCAGTAGAGGGGGTGACACTGAAGCTTTCTTT
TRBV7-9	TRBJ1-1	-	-	CASSFESPQGKKGKTEAFF	TGTGCCAGCAGCTTTGAATCCCCGCAGGGTAAGAAAGGTAAGACTGAAGCTTTCTTT
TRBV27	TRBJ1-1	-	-	CASSLSTFSQVEAFF	TGTGCCAGCAGTTTAAGTACGTTTTCGCAGGTTGAAGCTTTCTTT
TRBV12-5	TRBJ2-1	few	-	CASASINEQFF	TGTGCTAGTGCCTCCATCAATGAGCAGTTCTTC
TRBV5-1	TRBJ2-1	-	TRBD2	CASSLDLAGDNEQFF	TGCGCCAGCAGCTTGGATCTAGCGGGGGACAATGAGCAGTTCTTC
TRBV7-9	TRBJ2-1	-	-	CAGSGPLIYRTNYNEQFF	TGTGCCGGCTCTGGCCCCCTGATTTACAGAACTAACTACAATGAGCAGTTCTTC
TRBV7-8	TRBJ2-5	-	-	CASSRAGAVETQYF	TGTGCCAGCAGCCGGGCGGGGGCCGTCGAGACCCAGTACTTC